These 32 T cell receptor beta chains share one sample of origin, sequenced in a study of response to subunit inactivated influenza vaccine. Using its own MiXCR run on the RT-PCR reads, TCRdb lists one record per CDR3 protein. Found here are 530,000 or so distinct CDR3 sequences, 12% of them singletons; the top ten hold approximately 10%. Sequences were derived from PBMCs from blood, sampled on the day of vaccination. All receptors derive from a man aged 50 or older who received an inactivated influenza vaccine.

The J gene is TRBJ2-5, the V gene TRBV28; weak D call: TRBD2 (6 bases). CDR1 is MDHEN, CDR2 SYDVKM, per germline. Trimming took 3 bases from V and 7 from J, leaving 12 bases between them. The length of the CDR3 is 13 residues. The CDR3 DNA is TGTGCCAGCAGTTTTCGAACCGGGAGGACCCAGTACTTC. Amino acid sequence: CASSFRTGRTQYF.

Only a few counts were recorded for this clonotype. The CDR3 bases are TGCGCCAGCAGCCAAGAAGGAACAGGGGGCGCCTATGGCTACACCTTC. As protein: CASSQEGTGGAYGYTF. The rearrangement joins TRBV4-1 to TRBJ1-2, with 9 bases fitting TRBD1. Trimming took 0 bases from V and 4 from J; bases not matched to a gene: 6. Germline V gives CDR1 MGHRA, CDR2 YSYEKL. The CDR3 sequence is 16 residues long.

This clonotype was seen at least ten times. V is TRBV12-3 or TRBV12-4 and J is TRBJ2-3; D is ambiguous. Trimming took 4 bases from V and 2 from J, leaving 13 bases between them. The CDR3 has 15 residues. This CDR3 reads CASSWSGGTTDTQYF. The CDR3 DNA is TGTGCCAGCAGTTGGTCGGGCGGCACCACAGATACGCAGTATTTT.

This clonotype has only a few counts. The chain has TRBV28 and TRBJ1-5, with TRBD1 matching over 7 bases. With V trimmed by 6 bases and J by 0 bases, 14 bases remained unmatched. The CDR3 sequence is 18 residues long. Germline CDR1 reads MDHEN; CDR2 reads SYDVKM. CDR3 coding DNA: TGTGCCAGCAGGCCTCCGGGACAGATAGGTAATAGCAATCAGCCCCAGCATTTT. Translating it yields CASRPPGQIGNSNQPQHF.

The chain is built from TRBV27 and TRBJ2-5; TRBD2 matches 9 bases. This CDR3 is 15 amino acids long. In germline, CDR1 is MNHEY, CDR2 SMNVEV (reference sequence). Unmatched junction bases numbered 5, after V lost 3 bases and J lost 3 bases. CDR3 amino acids: CASSFDSGRKETQYF. In DNA, the CDR3 is TGTGCCAGCAGTTTTGATAGCGGGAGAAAAGAGACCCAGTACTTC.

This clonotype was detected only a few times. This chain links TRBV12-3 or TRBV12-4 with TRBJ1-2; D possibly corresponds to TRBD1 (5 bases). This CDR3 region has 12 residues. V lost 3 bases and J 4 bases, leaving 6 bases between the germline ends. CDR3 nucleotides: TGTGCCAGCAGTTTTGGGGCCTATGGCTACACCTTC. Amino acid sequence: CASSFGAYGYTF.

This clonotype was found many times. The CDR3 DNA follows: TGTGCCAGCAGGATGGGATCCTACAATGAGCAGTTCTTC. This encodes CASRMGSYNEQFF. The chain is built from TRBV12-3 or TRBV12-4 and TRBJ2-1; D unclear. The CDR3 has 13 residues. The V and J ends lost 6 bases and 1 base respectively, with 7 bases between them.

This clonotype was counted a few times. This chain connects TRBV20-1 to TRBJ1-5; D is possibly TRBD1 (5 bases). This CDR3 has 15 residues. From germline, CDR1 is DFQATT and CDR2 SNEGSKA (reference sequence). V was cut by 6 bases and J by 3 bases, with 18 bases left in between. The CDR3 is CSARGSGKVNQPQHF. CDR3 DNA sequence: TGCAGTGCCCGAGGGTCAGGGAAAGTCAATCAGCCCCAGCATTTT.

The chain links TRBV20-1 to TRBJ1-2; a possible D gene is TRBD1 (5 bases). The CDR3 extends over 12 amino acids. Trimming took 3 bases from V and 4 from J, leaving 9 bases between them. Germline CDR1 reads DFQATT; CDR2 reads SNEGSKA (reference sequence). The CDR3 here is CSASGALYGYTF. CDR3 sequence (DNA): TGCAGTGCTAGTGGGGCCCTCTATGGCTACACCTTC.

This clonotype has a handful of counts. The J gene is TRBJ2-2, the V gene TRBV5-6, with a possible D match to TRBD1 (6 bases). This CDR3 region has 15 residues. V was clipped by 2 bases and J by 9 bases, with 17 bases between them. Germline V CDR1 and CDR2: SGHDT, YYEEEE. Written as DNA, the CDR3 is TGTGCCAGCAGCTTCGACAGGCTCTCATCCCGGGAGCTGTTTTTT. It codes for CASSFDRLSSRELFF.

In this sample, this clonotype turned up a few times. V is TRBV27 and J is TRBJ2-2; D gene unclear. Trimming took off 5 bases at V and 0 bases at J, with 13 bases between the two ends. This CDR3 has 16 amino acids. Germline V gene sequence: CDR1 MNHEY, CDR2 SMNVEV (reference sequence). The CDR3 here is CASSRPGGTNTGELFF. CDR3 sequence (DNA): TGTGCCAGCAGTCGTCCAGGCGGAACGAACACCGGGGAGCTGTTTTTT.

The J gene is TRBJ2-7, the V gene TRBV12-3 or TRBV12-4; no firm D call. The length of the CDR3 is 13 residues. The V and J ends lost 1 base and 3 bases respectively, with 7 bases between them. CDR3 protein: CASSLGHNYEQYF. The CDR3 DNA sequence: TGTGCCAGCAGTTTAGGCCACAACTACGAGCAGTACTTC.

The chain's CDR3 is CASSHGTGGKLFF. The CDR3, as DNA: TGTGCCAGCAGCCATGGGACAGGGGGAAAACTGTTTTTT. V is TRBV3-1 and J is TRBJ1-4; 11 bases are shared with TRBD1. CDR1 is LGHDT and CDR2 is YNNKEL in the germline V gene (reference sequence). V shed 3 bases, J shed 10 bases, and the junction held 1 base outside the gene matches. CDR3 length: 13 amino acids.

This clonotype was seen a few times. The DNA of the CDR3 is TGCAGTGCTAGAGATTTTAGCGGGAGGAATGAGCAGTTCTTC. It yields the protein CSARDFSGRNEQFF. The rearrangement uses TRBV20-1 and TRBJ2-1; 10 nucleotides line up with TRBD2. CDR3 size: 14 residues. Trimming removed 0 bases from V and 7 bases from J; junction bases left unmatched: 3. The germline CDR1 and CDR2 sequences are DFQATT and SNEGSKA (reference sequence).

The J gene is TRBJ1-1, the V gene TRBV6-5; weak D call: TRBD1 (6 bases). The ends were cut back, 2 bases at V and 8 bases at J, with 12 bases in the middle. CDR1 and CDR2 (germline): MNHEY, SVGAGI. The length of the CDR3 is 13 residues. Here the CDR3 reads CASSYGGLDEAFF. For the CDR3, the DNA is TGTGCCAGCAGTTACGGGGGCTTAGACGAAGCTTTCTTT.

V usage is TRBV7-2 and J usage is TRBJ2-5; TRBD1 matches 9 bases. Losses at the gene ends were 4 bases for V and 5 bases for J; bases not matched to a gene: 8. Germline V gene lookup returns CDR1 SGHTA and CDR2 FQGNSA. There are 15 residues in the CDR3. The CDR3 sequence: CASSSGTGLGETQYF. DNA of the CDR3: TGTGCCAGCAGCTCCGGGACAGGGCTTGGGGAGACCCAGTACTTC.

This clonotype was seen only a few times. The gene calls are TRBV12-3 or TRBV12-4 and TRBJ2-3; a weak D match, TRBD2 (5 bases). V gave up 4 bases and J gave up 11 bases, with 10 bases separating them. The CDR3 extends over 11 amino acids. Here the CDR3 DNA reads TGTGCCAGCAGTTCTAAGAGCGGGCAGTATTTT. Its translation: CASSSKSGQYF.

This clonotype has more than one count but fewer than ten. The chain carries TRBV7-9 and TRBJ2-3; 12 bases are shared with TRBD2. The V and J ends lost 5 bases and 2 bases, in that order; junction bases with no gene match: 5. Germline V gene lookup returns CDR1 SEHNR and CDR2 FQNEAQ (reference sequence). The CDR3 consists of 16 residues. DNA for the CDR3: TGTGCCAGCAGCAGACTAGCGGGGGTCATCACAGATACGCAGTATTTT. Protein: CASSRLAGVITDTQYF.

In this sample, this clonotype turned up many times. The chain joins TRBV7-2 to TRBJ2-1; D is perhaps TRBD1 (5 bases). CDR1 and CDR2 from the germline V gene are SGHTA and FQGNSA. V was pared by 2 bases and J by 10 bases, with 18 bases between. This CDR3 comprises 15 residues. CDR3 nucleotides: TGTGCCAGCAGCTTAACTACAGGACCTACCCAAGAGCAGTTCTTC. Amino acid sequence: CASSLTTGPTQEQFF.

The chain has TRBV7-9 and TRBJ2-3, with a possible D match to TRBD1 (6 bases). The germline gives CDR1 SEHNR, CDR2 FQNEAQ (reference sequence). V was trimmed by 9 bases and J by 3 bases, leaving 13 bases between them. This CDR3 comprises 13 residues. The CDR3 loop reads CARSPGATDTQYF. The CDR3 DNA sequence: TGTGCCAGAAGCCCAGGGGCTACAGATACGCAGTATTTT. The variable domain in full, completed from reference TRBV7-9 and TRBJ2-3, reads DTGVSQNPRHKITKRGQNVTFRCDPISEHNRLYWYRQTLGQGPEFLTYFQNEAQLEKSRLLSDRFSAERPKGSFSTLEIQRTEQGDSAMYLCARSPGATDTQYFGPGTRLTVL.

The chain couples TRBV5-8 to TRBJ2-3; 9 nucleotides align to TRBD2. The CDR3 has 17 amino acids. V was pared by 0 bases and J by 4 bases, with 9 bases of the junction left unmatched. Germline V gene lookup returns CDR1 SGHTS and CDR2 YDEGEE. Here the CDR3 DNA reads TGTGCCAGCAGCTTGGCTCCGCTAGCGGGATCAGCAGATACGCAGTATTTT. Protein: CASSLAPLAGSADTQYF.

The rearrangement joins TRBV28 to TRBJ2-3; perhaps TRBD2 as D (6 bases). CDR1 MDHEN and CDR2 SYDVKM come from the germline V gene. The V end lost 10 bases, the J end lost 5 bases, and 16 bases lay between the germline ends. This CDR3 region has 13 residues. The CDR3 DNA reads as TGTGCCATCCCATCGGGGGACGGAGATACGCAGTATTTT. Amino acid sequence: CAIPSGDGDTQYF.

This clonotype appeared many times. This rearrangement joins TRBV7-2 to TRBJ2-1; 10 bases are a match to TRBD1. The CDR3 runs to 14 residues. CDR1 and CDR2 from the germline V gene are SGHTA and FQGNSA. Unmatched junction bases numbered 8, after V lost 5 bases and J lost 10 bases. CDR3: CASSPRQGASEQFF. The DNA for the CDR3 is TGTGCCAGCAGCCCCCGACAGGGGGCCAGCGAGCAGTTCTTC. Looking up the rest from reference TRBV7-2 and TRBJ2-1 gives the full variable domain: GAGVSQSPSNKVTEKGKDVELRCDPISGHTALYWYRQSLGQGLEFLIYFQGNSAPDKSGLPSDRFSAERTGGSVSTLTIQRTQQEDSAVYLCASSPRQGASEQFFGPGTRLTVL.

In its sample, this clonotype was seen a few times. This chain uses TRBV29-1 with TRBJ1-1; weak D call: TRBD1 (5 bases). Trimming took 2 bases from V and 5 from J, leaving 15 bases between them. This CDR3 comprises 14 residues. Germline-derived CDR1 and CDR2 are SQVTM and ANQGSEA. The CDR3 DNA follows: TGCAGCGTTGAAAGGGACTTTGCGAGGACTGAAGCTTTCTTT. Its protein is CSVERDFARTEAFF.

At least ten counts were recorded for this clonotype. In DNA form, the CDR3 reads TGTGCCATCAGTGATCCCAGGACAGGGGGCACTGAAGCTTTCTTT. Translation: CAISDPRTGGTEAFF. The genes are TRBV10-3 and TRBJ1-1; 10 bases are shared with TRBD1. V lost 3 bases and J lost 4; bases outside the gene matches: 5. The germline V gene encodes CDR1 ENHRY and CDR2 SYGVKD. The CDR3 length is 15 residues.

This clonotype was detected a few times. The V gene is TRBV12-3 or TRBV12-4, the J gene TRBJ2-5; the D is unclear. With 5 bases removed from V and 6 bases from J, the gap between germline ends came to 13 bases. The CDR3 length is 13 residues. CDR3 in DNA: TGTGCCAGCAGTCCCATTCCTTTTAAGACCCAGTACTTC. It yields the protein CASSPIPFKTQYF.

This clonotype has only a few counts. This sequence joins TRBV27 and TRBJ2-7; a weak D match, TRBD1 (6 bases). The CDR3 is made up of 15 amino acids. V lost 7 bases to trimming and J lost 3 bases, with 19 bases between them. Per germline, CDR1 MNHEY and CDR2 SMNVEV (reference sequence). The chain's CDR3 is CASKAIGGSYYEQYF. The CDR3 coding sequence is TGTGCCAGCAAGGCTATAGGGGGTTCCTACTACGAGCAGTACTTC.

This clonotype was seen repeatedly, ten times or more. DNA of the CDR3: TGTGCCACCAGCAGAGGGACTAGCGGGGACAATGAGCAGTTCTTC. Amino acid sequence: CATSRGTSGDNEQFF. The chain carries TRBV15 and TRBJ2-1; TRBD2 agrees at 12 bases. CDR1 is LNHNV and CDR2 is YYDKDF in the germline V gene (reference sequence). The CDR3 runs to 15 residues. V dropped 1 base and J dropped 5; count of bases not matched to a gene: 0.

This CDR3 reads CASSVGGWGTEAFF. CDR3 sequence (DNA): TGTGCCAGCAGCGTTGGGGGTTGGGGCACTGAAGCTTTCTTT. The rearrangement joins TRBV9 to TRBJ1-1; D is possibly TRBD1 (5 bases). The germline CDR1 and CDR2 sequences are SGDLS and YYNGEE. This CDR3 has 14 amino acids. Trimming left V 2 bases short and J 4 bases short, with 12 bases between.

Note on this clonotype: An end of the junction does not agree with germline; a read error may underlie this. Here the CDR3 reads CCARASGRIATYEQYF. The CDR3 coding sequence is TGCTGTGCTAGGGCTAGCGGGAGGATTGCAACCTACGAGCAGTACTTC. V gene TRBV20-1 combines with J gene TRBJ2-7, with 11 bases that match TRBD2. Germline CDR1 reads DFQATT; CDR2 reads SNEGSKA (reference sequence). This CDR3 comprises 16 residues.

This clonotype was found a few times. The chain combines TRBV5-1 with TRBJ2-7, with 10 bases matching TRBD2. Germline loops: CDR1 SGHRS, CDR2 YFSETQ. CDR3 length: 17 residues. V shed 2 bases and J 4 bases; nucleotides not matched to a gene: 12. The CDR3 DNA is TGCGCCAGCAGCTTCTCACATCTAGCGGGAGCGAAATACGAGCAGTACTTC. This gives the protein CASSFSHLAGAKYEQYF.

Remarks on this clonotype: This could be a read error, since a much larger clone is one nucleotide away. The CDR3 region is CASSTTGTMNTGGLFF. The CDR3 DNA follows: TGTGCCAGCAGCACTACCGGGACTATGAACACCGGGGGGCTGTTTTTT. This chain uses TRBV12-3 or TRBV12-4 with TRBJ2-2; 7 bases agree with TRBD2. The CDR3 has 16 residues.